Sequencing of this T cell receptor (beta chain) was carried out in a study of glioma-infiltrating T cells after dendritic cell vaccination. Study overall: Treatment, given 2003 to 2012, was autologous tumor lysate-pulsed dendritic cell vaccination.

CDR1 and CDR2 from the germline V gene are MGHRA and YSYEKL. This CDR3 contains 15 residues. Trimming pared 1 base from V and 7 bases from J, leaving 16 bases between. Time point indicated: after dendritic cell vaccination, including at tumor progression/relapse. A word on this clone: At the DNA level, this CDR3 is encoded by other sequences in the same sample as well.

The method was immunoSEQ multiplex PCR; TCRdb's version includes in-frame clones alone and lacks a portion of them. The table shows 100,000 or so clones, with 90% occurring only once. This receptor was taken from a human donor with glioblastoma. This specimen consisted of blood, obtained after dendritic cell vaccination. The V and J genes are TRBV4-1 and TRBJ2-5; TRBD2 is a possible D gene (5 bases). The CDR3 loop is CASSQAHGSGRTQYF. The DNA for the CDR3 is TGCGCCAGCAGCCAAGCACACGGATCGGGGAGGACCCAGTACTTC.